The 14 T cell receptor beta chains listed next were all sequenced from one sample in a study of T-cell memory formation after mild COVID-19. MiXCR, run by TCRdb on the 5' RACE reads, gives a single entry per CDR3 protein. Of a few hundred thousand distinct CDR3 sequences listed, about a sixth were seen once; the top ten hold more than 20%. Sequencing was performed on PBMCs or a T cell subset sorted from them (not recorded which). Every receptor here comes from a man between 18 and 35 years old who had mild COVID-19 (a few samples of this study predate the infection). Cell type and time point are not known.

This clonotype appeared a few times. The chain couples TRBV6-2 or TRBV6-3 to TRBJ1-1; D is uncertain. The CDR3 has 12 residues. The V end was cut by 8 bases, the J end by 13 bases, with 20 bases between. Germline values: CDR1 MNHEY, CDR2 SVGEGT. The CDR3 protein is CASGKPASKVFF. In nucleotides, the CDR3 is TGTGCCAGCGGAAAGCCGGCCAGTAAGGTTTTCTTT.

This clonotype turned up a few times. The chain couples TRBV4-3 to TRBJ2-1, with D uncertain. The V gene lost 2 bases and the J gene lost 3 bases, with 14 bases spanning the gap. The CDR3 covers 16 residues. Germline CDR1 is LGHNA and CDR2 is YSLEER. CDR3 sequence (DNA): TGCGCCAGCAGCCAATCCCCCCCGAGGATCTACAATGAGCAGTTCTTC. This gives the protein CASSQSPPRIYNEQFF.

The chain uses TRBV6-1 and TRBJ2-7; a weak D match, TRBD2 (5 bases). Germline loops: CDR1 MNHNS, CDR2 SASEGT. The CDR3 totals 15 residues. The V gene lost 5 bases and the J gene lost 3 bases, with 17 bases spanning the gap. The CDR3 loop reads CASSWTPGLYYEQYF. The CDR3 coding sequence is TGTGCCAGCAGTTGGACGCCGGGGTTGTACTACGAGCAGTACTTC.

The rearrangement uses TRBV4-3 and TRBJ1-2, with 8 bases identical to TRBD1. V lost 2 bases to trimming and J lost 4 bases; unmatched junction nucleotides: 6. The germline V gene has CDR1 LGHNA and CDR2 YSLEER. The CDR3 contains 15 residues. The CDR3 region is CASSQPGQGSYGYTF. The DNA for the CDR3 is TGCGCCAGCAGCCAACCCGGACAGGGCAGCTATGGCTACACCTTC.

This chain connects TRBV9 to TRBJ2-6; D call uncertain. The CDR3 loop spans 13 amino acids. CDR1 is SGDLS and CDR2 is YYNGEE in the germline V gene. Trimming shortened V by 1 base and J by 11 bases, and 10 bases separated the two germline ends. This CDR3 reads CASSVPARHVLTF. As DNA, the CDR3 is TGTGCCAGCAGCGTACCCGCCCGGCACGTCCTGACTTTC. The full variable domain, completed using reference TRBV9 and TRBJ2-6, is DSGVTQTPKHLITATGQRVTLRCSPRSGDLSVYWYQQSLDQGLQFLIQYYNGEERAKGNILERFSAQQFPDLHSELNLSSLELGDSALYFCASSVPARHVLTFGAGSRLTVL.

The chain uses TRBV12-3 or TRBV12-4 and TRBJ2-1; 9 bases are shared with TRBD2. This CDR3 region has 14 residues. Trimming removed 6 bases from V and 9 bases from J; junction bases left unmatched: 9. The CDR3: CASSAGTSRGEQFF. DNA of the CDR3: TGTGCCAGCAGCGCGGGGACTAGCCGCGGTGAGCAGTTCTTC.

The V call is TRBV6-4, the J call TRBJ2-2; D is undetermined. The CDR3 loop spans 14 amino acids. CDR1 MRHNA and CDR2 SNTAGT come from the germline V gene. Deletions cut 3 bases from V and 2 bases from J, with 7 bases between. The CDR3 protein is CASSELPNTGELFF. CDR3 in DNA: TGTGCCAGCAGTGAACTGCCCAACACCGGGGAGCTGTTTTTT.

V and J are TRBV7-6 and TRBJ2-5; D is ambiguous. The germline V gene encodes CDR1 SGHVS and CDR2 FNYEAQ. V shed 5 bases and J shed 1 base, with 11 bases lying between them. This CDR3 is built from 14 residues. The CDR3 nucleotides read TGTGCCAGCAGCGGTCCTTTTGGCCAAGAGACCCAGTACTTC. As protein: CASSGPFGQETQYF.

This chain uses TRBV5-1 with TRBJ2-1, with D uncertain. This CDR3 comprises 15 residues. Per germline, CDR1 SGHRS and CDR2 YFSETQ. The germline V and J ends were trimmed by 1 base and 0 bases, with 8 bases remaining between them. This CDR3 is CASSLLSRSYNEQFF. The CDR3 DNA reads TGCGCCAGCAGCTTGTTGAGCCGCTCCTACAATGAGCAGTTCTTC.

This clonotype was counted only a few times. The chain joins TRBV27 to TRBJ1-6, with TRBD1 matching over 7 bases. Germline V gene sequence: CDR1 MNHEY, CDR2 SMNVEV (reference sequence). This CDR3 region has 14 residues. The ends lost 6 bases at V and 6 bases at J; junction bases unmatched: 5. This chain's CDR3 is CASSHDRVNSPLHF. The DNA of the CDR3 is TGTGCCAGCAGCCACGACAGGGTTAATTCACCCCTCCACTTT.

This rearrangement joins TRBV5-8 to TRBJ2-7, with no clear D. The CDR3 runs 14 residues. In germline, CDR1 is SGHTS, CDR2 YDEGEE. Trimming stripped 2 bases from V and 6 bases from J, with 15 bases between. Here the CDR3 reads CASSFVNMGFEQYV. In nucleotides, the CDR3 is TGTGCCAGCAGCTTCGTCAACATGGGTTTCGAGCAGTACGTC.

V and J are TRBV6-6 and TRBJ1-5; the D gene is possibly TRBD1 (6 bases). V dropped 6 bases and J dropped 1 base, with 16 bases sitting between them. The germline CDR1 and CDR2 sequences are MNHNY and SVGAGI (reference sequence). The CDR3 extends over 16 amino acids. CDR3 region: CASSHGQLSSNQPQHF. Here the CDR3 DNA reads TGTGCCAGCAGCCACGGACAGCTCTCGAGCAATCAGCCCCAGCATTTT.

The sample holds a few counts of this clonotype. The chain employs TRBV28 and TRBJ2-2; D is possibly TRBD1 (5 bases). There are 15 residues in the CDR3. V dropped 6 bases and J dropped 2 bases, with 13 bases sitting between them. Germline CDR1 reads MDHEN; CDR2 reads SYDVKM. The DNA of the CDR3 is TGTGCCAGCAGCGACCAGGGTATCAACACCGGGGAGCTGTTTTTT. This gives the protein CASSDQGINTGELFF.

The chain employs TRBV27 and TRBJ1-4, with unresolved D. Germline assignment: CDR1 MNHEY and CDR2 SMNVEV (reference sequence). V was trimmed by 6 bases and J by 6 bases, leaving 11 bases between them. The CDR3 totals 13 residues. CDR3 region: CASRTADYEKLFF. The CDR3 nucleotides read TGTGCCAGCAGAACAGCGGACTATGAAAAACTGTTTTTT. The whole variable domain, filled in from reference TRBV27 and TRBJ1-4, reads EAQVTQNPRYLITVTGKKLTVTCSQNMNHEYMSWYRQDPGLGLRQIYYSMNVEVTDKGDVPEGYKVSRKEKRNFPLILESPSPNQTSLYFCASRTADYEKLFFGSGTQLSVL.